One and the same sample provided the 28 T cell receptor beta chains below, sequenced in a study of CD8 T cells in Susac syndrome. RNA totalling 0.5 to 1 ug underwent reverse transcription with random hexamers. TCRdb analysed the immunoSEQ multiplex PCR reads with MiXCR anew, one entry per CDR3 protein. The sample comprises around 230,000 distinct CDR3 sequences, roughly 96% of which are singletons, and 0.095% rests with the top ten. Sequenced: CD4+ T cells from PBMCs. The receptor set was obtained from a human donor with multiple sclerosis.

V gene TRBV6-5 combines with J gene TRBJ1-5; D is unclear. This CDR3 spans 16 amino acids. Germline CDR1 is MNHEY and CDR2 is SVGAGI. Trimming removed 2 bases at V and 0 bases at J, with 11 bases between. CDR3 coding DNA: TGTGCCAGCAGTTACGGCAGTCTAACTAGCAATCAGCCCCAGCATTTT. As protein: CASSYGSLTSNQPQHF.

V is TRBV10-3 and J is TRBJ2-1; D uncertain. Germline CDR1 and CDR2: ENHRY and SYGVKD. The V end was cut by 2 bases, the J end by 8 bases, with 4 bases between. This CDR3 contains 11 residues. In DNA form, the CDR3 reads TGTGCCATCAGTGAGACGTATGAGCAGTTCTTC. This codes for CAISETYEQFF.

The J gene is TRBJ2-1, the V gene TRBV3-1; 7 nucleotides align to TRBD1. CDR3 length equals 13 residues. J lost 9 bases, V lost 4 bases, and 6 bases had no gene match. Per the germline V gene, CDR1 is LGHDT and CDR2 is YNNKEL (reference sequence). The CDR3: CASSRDRASEQFF. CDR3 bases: TGTGCCAGCAGCCGAGACAGGGCTAGTGAGCAGTTCTTC.

CDR3 loop: CASSEQGYTGELFF. In DNA form, the CDR3 reads TGTGCCAGCAGCGAACAGGGGTACACCGGGGAGCTGTTTTTT. This rearrangement joins TRBV7-3 to TRBJ2-2, with 7 bases aligning to TRBD1. The CDR3 totals 14 residues. V lost 5 bases, J lost 3 bases, and 3 bases stayed unmatched. Germline CDR1 SGHTA, CDR2 FQGTGA.

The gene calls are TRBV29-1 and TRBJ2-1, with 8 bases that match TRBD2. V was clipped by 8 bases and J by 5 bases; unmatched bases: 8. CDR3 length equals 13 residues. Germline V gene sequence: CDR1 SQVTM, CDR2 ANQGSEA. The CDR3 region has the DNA TGCAGCCTGGGAGCGGGAGAGAACAATGAGCAGTTCTTC. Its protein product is CSLGAGENNEQFF.

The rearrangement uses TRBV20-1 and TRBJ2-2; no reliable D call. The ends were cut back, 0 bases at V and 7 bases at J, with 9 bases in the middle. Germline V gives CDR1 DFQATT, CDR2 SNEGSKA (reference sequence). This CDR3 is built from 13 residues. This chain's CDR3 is CSARDSRGGELFF. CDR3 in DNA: TGCAGTGCTAGAGATAGCCGTGGCGGGGAGCTGTTTTTT.

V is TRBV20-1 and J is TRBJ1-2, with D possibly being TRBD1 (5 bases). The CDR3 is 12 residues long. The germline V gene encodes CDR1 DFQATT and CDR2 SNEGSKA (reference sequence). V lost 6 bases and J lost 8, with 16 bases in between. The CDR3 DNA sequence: TGCAGTGCCCCTTGGGGGAGACGGGGCTACACCTTC. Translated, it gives CSAPWGRRGYTF.

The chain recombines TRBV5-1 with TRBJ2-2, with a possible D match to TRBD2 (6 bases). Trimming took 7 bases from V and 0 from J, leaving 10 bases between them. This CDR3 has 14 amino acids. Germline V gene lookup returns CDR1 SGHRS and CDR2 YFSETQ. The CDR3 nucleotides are TGCGCCAGCGGGCCGGGGGCGAACACCGGGGAGCTGTTTTTT. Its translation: CASGPGANTGELFF.

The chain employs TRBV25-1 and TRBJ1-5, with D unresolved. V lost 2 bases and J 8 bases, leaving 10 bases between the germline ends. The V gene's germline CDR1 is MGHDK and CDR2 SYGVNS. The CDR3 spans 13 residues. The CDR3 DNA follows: TGTGCCAGCAGTGAAAGAGGGCTTGAGCCCCAGCATTTT. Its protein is CASSERGLEPQHF.

Here the CDR3 reads CASSLRVDNEQFF. CDR3 coding DNA: TGTGCCAGCAGCTTACGAGTAGACAATGAGCAGTTCTTC. The V gene is TRBV13, the J gene TRBJ2-1; no reliable D call. Per the germline V gene, CDR1 is PRHDT and CDR2 is FYEKMQ (reference sequence). V was shortened by 2 bases and J by 5 bases, with 7 bases between the two germline ends. The CDR3 sequence is 13 residues long.

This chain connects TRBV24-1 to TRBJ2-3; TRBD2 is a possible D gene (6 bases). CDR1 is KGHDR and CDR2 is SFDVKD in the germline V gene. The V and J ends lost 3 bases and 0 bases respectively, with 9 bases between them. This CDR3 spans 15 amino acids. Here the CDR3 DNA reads TGTGCCACCAGTGATCCCCGGGGGAGCACAGATACGCAGTATTTT. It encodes CATSDPRGSTDTQYF.

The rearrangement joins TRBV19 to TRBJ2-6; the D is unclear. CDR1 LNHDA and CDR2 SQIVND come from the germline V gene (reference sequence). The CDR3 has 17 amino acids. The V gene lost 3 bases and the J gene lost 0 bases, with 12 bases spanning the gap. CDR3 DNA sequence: TGTGCCAGTAGTATTGGACGAAGCCTCTCTGGGGCCAACGTCCTGACTTTC. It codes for CASSIGRSLSGANVLTF.

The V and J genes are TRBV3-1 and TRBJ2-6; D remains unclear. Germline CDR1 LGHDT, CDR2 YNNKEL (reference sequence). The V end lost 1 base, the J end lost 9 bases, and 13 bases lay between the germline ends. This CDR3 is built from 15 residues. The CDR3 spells CASSQVKENLNVLTF. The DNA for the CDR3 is TGTGCCAGCAGCCAAGTTAAAGAAAACCTCAACGTCCTGACTTTC.

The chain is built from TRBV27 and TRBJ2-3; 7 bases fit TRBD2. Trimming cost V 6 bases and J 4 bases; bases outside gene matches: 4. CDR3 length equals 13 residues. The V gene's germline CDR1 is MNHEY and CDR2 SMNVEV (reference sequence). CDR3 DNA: TGTGCCAGCAGAGGGGAGGGTTCAGATACGCAGTATTTT. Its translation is CASRGEGSDTQYF.

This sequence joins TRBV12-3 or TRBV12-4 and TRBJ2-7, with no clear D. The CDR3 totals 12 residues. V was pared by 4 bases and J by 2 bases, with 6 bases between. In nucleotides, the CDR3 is TGTGCCAGCAGTTACCGGGCCTACGAGCAGTACTTC. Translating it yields CASSYRAYEQYF.

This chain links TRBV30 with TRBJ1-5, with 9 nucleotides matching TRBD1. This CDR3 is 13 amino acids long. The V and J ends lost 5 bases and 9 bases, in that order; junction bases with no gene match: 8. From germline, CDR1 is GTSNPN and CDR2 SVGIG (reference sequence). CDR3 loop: CAWEQGAPGPQHF. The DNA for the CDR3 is TGTGCCTGGGAACAGGGGGCACCAGGGCCCCAGCATTTT.

CDR3 protein: CASSLLGGADTDTQYF. In DNA form, the CDR3 reads TGTGCCAGCAGCTTACTGGGAGGAGCGGACACAGATACGCAGTATTTT. V usage is TRBV13 and J usage is TRBJ2-3; possibly TRBD2 for D (6 bases). Trimming took off 2 bases at V and 2 bases at J, with 14 bases between the two ends. The CDR3 runs to 16 residues. Germline V gene data show CDR1 as PRHDT and CDR2 as FYEKMQ (reference sequence).

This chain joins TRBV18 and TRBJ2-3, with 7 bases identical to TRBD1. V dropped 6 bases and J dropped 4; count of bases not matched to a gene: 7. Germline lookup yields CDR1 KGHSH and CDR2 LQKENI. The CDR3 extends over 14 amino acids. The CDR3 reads CASSTRGSPDTQYF. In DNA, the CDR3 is TGTGCCAGCTCCACCAGGGGGTCTCCAGATACGCAGTATTTT.

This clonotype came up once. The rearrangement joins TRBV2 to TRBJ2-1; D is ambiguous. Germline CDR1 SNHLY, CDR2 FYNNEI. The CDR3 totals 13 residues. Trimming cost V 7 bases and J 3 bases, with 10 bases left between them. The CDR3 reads CASIVRDYNEQFF. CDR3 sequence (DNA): TGTGCCAGCATCGTCAGAGACTACAATGAGCAGTTCTTC.

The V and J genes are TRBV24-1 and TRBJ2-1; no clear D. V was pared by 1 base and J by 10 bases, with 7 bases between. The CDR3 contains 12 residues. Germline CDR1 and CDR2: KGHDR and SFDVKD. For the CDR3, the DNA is TGTGCCACCAGTGATTTCGGGCTCGAGCAGTTCTTC. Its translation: CATSDFGLEQFF.

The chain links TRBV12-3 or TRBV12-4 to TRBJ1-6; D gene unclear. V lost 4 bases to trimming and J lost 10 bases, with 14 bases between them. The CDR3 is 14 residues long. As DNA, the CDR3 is TGTGCCAGCAGTTGGACCTTGGCGGGCTCACCCCTCCACTTT. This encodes CASSWTLAGSPLHF.

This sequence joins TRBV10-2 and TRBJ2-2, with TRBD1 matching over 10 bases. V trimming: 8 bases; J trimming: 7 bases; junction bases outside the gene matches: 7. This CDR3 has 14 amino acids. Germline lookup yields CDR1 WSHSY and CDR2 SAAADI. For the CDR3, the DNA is TGCGCCAGCGGAGGACAGGGGGTTAGCGGGGAGCTGTTTTTT. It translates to CASGGQGVSGELFF.

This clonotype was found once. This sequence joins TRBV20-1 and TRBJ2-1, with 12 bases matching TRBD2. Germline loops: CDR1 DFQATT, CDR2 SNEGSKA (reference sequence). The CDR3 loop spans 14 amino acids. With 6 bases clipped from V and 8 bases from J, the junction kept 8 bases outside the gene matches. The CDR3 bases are TGCAGTGCCCGACTAGCGGGGGCTACCGATGAGCAGTTCTTC. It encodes CSARLAGATDEQFF.

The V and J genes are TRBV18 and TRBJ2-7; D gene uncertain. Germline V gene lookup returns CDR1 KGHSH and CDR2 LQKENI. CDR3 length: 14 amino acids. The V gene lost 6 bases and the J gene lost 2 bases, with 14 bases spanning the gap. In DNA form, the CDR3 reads TGTGCCAGCTCCATCAAGGACGGAACCTACGAGCAGTACTTC. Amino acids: CASSIKDGTYEQYF.

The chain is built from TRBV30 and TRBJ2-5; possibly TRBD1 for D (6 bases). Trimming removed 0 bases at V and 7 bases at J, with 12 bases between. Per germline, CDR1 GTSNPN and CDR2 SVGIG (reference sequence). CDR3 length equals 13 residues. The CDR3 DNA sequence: TGTGCCTGGAGTGTCAGGGGCCTTGGGACCCAGTACTTC. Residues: CAWSVRGLGTQYF.

CDR3 nucleotides: TGTGCCAGCTCACCACCGGTCGGGACTAGCGTCAAAGAGACCCAGTACTTC. It yields the protein CASSPPVGTSVKETQYF. The V gene is TRBV18, the J gene TRBJ2-5; 10 nucleotides align to TRBD2. Germline lookup yields CDR1 KGHSH and CDR2 LQKENI. V was pared by 0 bases and J by 3 bases, with 7 bases of the junction left unmatched. The CDR3 contains 17 residues.

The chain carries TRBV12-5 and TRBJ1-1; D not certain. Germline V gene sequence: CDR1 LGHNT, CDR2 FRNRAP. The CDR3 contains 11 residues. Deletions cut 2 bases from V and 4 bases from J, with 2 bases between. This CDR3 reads CASGLFTEAFF. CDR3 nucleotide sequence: TGTGCTAGTGGTTTGTTCACTGAAGCTTTCTTT.

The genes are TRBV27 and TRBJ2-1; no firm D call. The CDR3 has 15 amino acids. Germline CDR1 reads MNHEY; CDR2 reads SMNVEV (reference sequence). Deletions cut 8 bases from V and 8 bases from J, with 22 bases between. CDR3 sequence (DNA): TGTGCCAGCTCTCCCCTCGGGCAATTGGTGGATGAGCAGTTCTTC. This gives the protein CASSPLGQLVDEQFF.